Listed below are T cell receptor beta chains from one sample, sequenced in a study of a mutant IDH1 vaccine in newly diagnosed glioma. These receptors have no identified antigens. Produced via immunoSEQ multiplex PCR; TCRdb's table is partial and in-frame only. The profile covers around 100,000 clones, with around 92% appearing a single time and around 0.77% taken by the ten largest. The specimen was PBMCs, collected from a glioma patient whose treatment included an IDH1 peptide vaccine. Receptor source: a woman in her forties or fifties with glioma. The CDR3 runs from the conserved cysteine through the conserved F or W. The D gene is left open where the match is weak. For some rows the clone size is stated as once, few or many, or as a class when expanded; others skip it.

TRBJ1-5 TRBV10-3 . . TGTGCCATCAGTGGGCAAGTTGGGAGAAATAGCAATCAGCCCCAGCATTTT CAISGQVGRNSNQPQHF
TRBJ1-1 TRBV6-6 . . TGTGCCAGCAGTTACTCGTCCTTGGAAACTGAAGCTTTCTTT CASSYSSLETEAFF
TRBJ2-1 TRBV19 . . TGTGCCAGTAGTATAGTTGCAGGCATGGACCTCTACAATGAGCAGTTCTTC CASSIVAGMDLYNEQFF
TRBJ2-2 TRBV12-5 . . TGTGCTAGTGGTCCGATGCGCACCACCGGGGAGCTGTTTTTT CASGPMRTTGELFF
TRBJ2-7 TRBV7-3 . . TGTGCCAGCAGCGAAACAGGGGAGGGCCCCTACGAGCAGTACTTC CASSETGEGPYEQYF
TRBJ1-1 TRBV2 . . TGTGCCACCACCTCCGGGACGGTGAACACTGAAGCTTTCTTT CATTSGTVNTEAFF
TRBJ2-2 TRBV27 . . TGTGCCAGCAGTTTTGGGCGGGACGGGGCCACCGGGGAGCTGTTTTTT CASSFGRDGATGELFF
TRBJ2-5 TRBV10-3 . few TGTGCCATCAGACAGGGTTCCGGGCCCCAGTACTTC CAIRQGSGPQYF
TRBJ2-2 TRBV2 TRBD1 . TGTGCCAGCAGTCTAGACAGGGGGCTAGGCACCGGGGAGCTGTTTTTT CASSLDRGLGTGELFF
TRBJ1-1 TRBV20-1 . . TGCAGTGCTAGTTTGGGAGGGCAAGCTTTCTTT CSASLGGQAFF
TRBJ2-1 TRBV28 . . TGTGCCAGCAGTCTACTAGGGCGAAACTACAATGAGCAGTTCTTC CASSLLGRNYNEQFF
TRBJ1-2 TRBV20-1 . . TGCAGTGCTAGAAGGAACCGGGACGTAACCTTC CSARRNRDVTF
TRBJ2-3 TRBV30 . . TGTGCCTGGGAATCCGACAGTAGCACAGATACGCAGTATTTT CAWESDSSTDTQYF
TRBJ2-7 TRBV7-3 . . TGTGCCAGCAGCTTAGAACCACTAGGGGAGCAGTACTTC CASSLEPLGEQYF
TRBJ1-1 TRBV18 TRBD1 . TGTGCCAGCTCACGCGGACAGGGGGCGGTAACTGAAGCTTTCTTT CASSRGQGAVTEAFF
TRBJ2-2 TRBV27 . once TGTGCCAGCAGTTTAGGGACACAGAACACCGGGGAGCTGTTTTTT CASSLGTQNTGELFF
TRBJ2-7 TRBV28 TRBD1 few TGTGCCAGCAGTAGATCCGGGACAGTTGCCTACGAGCAGTACTTC CASSRSGTVAYEQYF
TRBJ1-1 TRBV7-9 . . TGTGCCAGCAGCTTCGACCAAACCACTGAAGCTTTCTTT CASSFDQTTEAFF
TRBJ2-7 TRBV7-9 . . TGTGCCAGCAGCCTGGACGCGGCCCGCCACGAGCAGTACTTC CASSLDAARHEQYF
TRBJ2-5 TRBV7-3 . . TGTGCCAGCAGCCTTCGGGCCGGTAATGGGGAGACCCAGTACTTC CASSLRAGNGETQYF
TRBJ2-7 TRBV12-5 . . TGTGCTAGTGGTTTGGGGGGCTACGAGCAGTACTTC CASGLGGYEQYF
TRBJ1-1 TRBV4-1 TRBD1 . TGCGCCAGCAGCCGCGGACAGGGGAACACTGAAGCTTTCTTT CASSRGQGNTEAFF
TRBJ1-2 TRBV2 . . TGTGCCAGCAGATGGGCCTCCTACACCTTC CASRWASYTF
TRBJ1-3 TRBV15 . . TGTGCCACCAGCCCCGAAGGAGGGTTTGGAAACACCACATATTTT CATSPEGGFGNTTYF
TRBJ2-3 TRBV19 . . TGTGCCAGTAGTATGCTATTACAGGGAGATACGCAGTATTTT CASSMLLQGDTQYF
TRBJ1-2 TRBV28 . . TGTGCCAGCAGGTTGGGGGGGAACTATGGCTACACCTTC CASRLGGNYGYTF
TRBJ2-3 TRBV11-2 . . TGTGCCAGCAGCTCCGAACCCAGGGGAGGAGATACGCAGTATTTT CASSSEPRGGDTQYF
TRBJ2-7 TRBV5-1 . . TGCGCCAGCAGCCGGACAGGAGGACTAGCTCAACCCGAGCAGTACTTC CASSRTGGLAQPEQYF
TRBJ2-7 TRBV18 . . TGTGCCAGCTCACCCGGATACAACTACGAGCAGTACTTC CASSPGYNYEQYF
TRBJ2-5 TRBV6-1 . . TGTGCCAGCAGAGAGGTGGACCAAGAGACCCAGTACTTC CASREVDQETQYF
TRBJ1-2 TRBV19 TRBD1 . TGTGCCAGTAGTCTATCGGGACAGGGAGGCTATGGCTACACCTTC CASSLSGQGGYGYTF